The clone carrying this T cell receptor (beta chain) was counted between two and nine times. Antigen unknown. With 60 Vbeta and 13 Jbeta primers, the PCR was carried out. Generated by immunoSEQ multiplex PCR, the TCRdb table keeps only in-frame clones and is missing some. The table lists 130,000 or so clones, around 65% of them singletons, with 5.5% to 7.5% in the top ten. This CDR3 has 14 residues. Germline loops: CDR1 SGDLS, CDR2 YYNGEE. V was pared by 4 bases and J by 4 bases, with 3 bases of the junction left unmatched. The sample belongs to a study of cytomegalovirus exposure and HLA in healthy donors. Findings and caveats of the study: Later analysis identified about 17,000 TCR beta sequences associated with HLA alleles, using a false discovery rate threshold of 0.05. Beyond CMV serostatus, there was no information to go on about immune exposure. Earlier findings revealed that most TCR beta V segments proved productive either about 87% or about 30% of the time. A list of 150 to 200 TCR beta chains associated with cytomegalovirus was given.

The J gene is TRBJ2-2, the V gene TRBV9; 8 bases match TRBD2. The material sequenced was PBMCs. The TCR originated in a woman aged 60-70 years in good health and CMV-seronegative. The CDR3 region is CASSPGLVTGELFF. CDR3 nucleotide sequence: TGTGCCAGCAGCCCGGGACTAGTCACCGGGGAGCTGTTTTTT.